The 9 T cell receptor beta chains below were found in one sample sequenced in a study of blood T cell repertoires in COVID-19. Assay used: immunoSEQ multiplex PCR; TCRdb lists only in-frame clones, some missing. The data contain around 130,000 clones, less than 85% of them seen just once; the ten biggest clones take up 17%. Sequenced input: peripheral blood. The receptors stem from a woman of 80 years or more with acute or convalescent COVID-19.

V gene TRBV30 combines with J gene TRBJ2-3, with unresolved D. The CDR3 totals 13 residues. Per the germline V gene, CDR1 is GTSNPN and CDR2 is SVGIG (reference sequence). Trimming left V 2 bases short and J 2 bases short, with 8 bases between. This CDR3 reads CAWSFGFTDTQYF. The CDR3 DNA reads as TGTGCCTGGAGTTTCGGGTTCACAGATACGCAGTATTTT.

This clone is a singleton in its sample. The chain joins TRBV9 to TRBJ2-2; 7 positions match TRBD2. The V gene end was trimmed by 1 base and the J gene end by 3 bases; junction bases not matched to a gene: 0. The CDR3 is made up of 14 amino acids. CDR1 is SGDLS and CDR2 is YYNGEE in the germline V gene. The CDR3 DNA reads TGTGCCAGCAGCGTACGGGGGGACACCGGGGAGCTGTTTTTT. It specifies CASSVRGDTGELFF. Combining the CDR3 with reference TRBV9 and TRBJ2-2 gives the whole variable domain DSGVTQTPKHLITATGQRVTLRCSPRSGDLSVYWYQQSLDQGLQFLIQYYNGEERAKGNILERFSAQQFPDLHSELNLSSLELGDSALYFCASSVRGDTGELFFGEGSRLTVL.

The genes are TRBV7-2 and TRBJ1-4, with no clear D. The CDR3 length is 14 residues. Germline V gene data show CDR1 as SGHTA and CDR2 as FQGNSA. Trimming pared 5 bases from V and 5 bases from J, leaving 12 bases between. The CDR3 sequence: CASSPWTGNEKLFF. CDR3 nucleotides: TGTGCCAGCAGCCCATGGACGGGGAATGAAAAACTGTTTTTT.

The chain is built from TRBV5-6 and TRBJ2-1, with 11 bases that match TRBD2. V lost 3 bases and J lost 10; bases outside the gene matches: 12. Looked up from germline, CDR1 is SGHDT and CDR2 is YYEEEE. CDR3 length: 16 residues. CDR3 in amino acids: CASSSGLAGLSEEQFF. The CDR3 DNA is TGTGCCAGCAGCTCAGGACTAGCGGGTTTGTCAGAGGAGCAGTTCTTC.

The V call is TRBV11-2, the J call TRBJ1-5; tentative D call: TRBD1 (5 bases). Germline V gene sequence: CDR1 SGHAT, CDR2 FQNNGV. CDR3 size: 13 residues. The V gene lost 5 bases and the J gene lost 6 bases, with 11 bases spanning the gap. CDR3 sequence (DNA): TGTGCCAGCAGCCCCGTGGGGGGTCAGCCCCAGCATTTT. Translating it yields CASSPVGGQPQHF.

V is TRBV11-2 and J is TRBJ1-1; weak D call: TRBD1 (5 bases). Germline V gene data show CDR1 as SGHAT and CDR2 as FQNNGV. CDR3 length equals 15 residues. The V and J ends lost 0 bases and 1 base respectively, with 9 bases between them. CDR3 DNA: TGTGCCAGCAGCTTAGAAGGGGTGCGGAACACTGAAGCTTTCTTT. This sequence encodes CASSLEGVRNTEAFF.

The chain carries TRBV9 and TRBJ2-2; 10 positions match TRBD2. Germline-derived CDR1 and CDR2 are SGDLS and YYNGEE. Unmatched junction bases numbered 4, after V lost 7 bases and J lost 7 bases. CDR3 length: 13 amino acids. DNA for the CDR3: TGTGCCAGCGCGGCTAGCGGGAGCGGGGAGCTGTTTTTT. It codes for CASAASGSGELFF.

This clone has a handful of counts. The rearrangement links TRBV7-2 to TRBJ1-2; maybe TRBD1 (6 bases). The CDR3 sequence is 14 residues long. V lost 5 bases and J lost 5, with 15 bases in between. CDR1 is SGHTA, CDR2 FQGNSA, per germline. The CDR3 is CASSPATGQYGYTF. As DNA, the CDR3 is TGTGCCAGCAGCCCCGCCACAGGGCAGTATGGCTACACCTTC.

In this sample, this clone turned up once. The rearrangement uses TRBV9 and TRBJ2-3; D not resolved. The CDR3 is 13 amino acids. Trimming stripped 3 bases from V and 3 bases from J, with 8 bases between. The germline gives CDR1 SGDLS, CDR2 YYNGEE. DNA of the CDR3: TGTGCCAGCAGCGGCCTTAGTACAGATACGCAGTATTTT. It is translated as CASSGLSTDTQYF.